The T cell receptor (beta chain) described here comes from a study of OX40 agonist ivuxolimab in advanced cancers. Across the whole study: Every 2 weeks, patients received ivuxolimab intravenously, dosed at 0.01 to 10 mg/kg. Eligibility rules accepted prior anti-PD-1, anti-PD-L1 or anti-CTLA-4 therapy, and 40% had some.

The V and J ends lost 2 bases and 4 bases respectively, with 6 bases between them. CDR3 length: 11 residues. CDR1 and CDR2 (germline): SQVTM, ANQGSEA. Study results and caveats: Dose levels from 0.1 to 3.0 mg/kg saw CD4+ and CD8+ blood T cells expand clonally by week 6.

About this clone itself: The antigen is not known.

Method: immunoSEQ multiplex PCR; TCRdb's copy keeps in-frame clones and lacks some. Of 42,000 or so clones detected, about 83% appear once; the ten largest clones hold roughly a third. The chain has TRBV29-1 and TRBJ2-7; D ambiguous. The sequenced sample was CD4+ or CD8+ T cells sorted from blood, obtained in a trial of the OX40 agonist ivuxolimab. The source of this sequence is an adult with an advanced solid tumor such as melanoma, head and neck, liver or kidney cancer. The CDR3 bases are TGCAGCGTTGAAACCACGTACGAGCAGTACTTC. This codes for CSVETTYEQYF.